The entry below describes one T cell receptor beta chain. This sample was taken from a study of blood T cell repertoires in COVID-19. Measured with immunoSEQ multiplex PCR; TCRdb has only the in-frame clones, and not every one. Seen here are roughly 71,000 clones, almost 85% observed once, and the top ten hold around 8%. Per germline, CDR1 SGHTA and CDR2 FQGNSA. V lost 1 base and J 7 bases, leaving 8 bases between the germline ends. The CDR3 runs 12 residues. This sequence was found in a man over 45 with active COVID-19. The sample was peripheral blood. V usage is TRBV7-2 and J usage is TRBJ2-7; D ambiguous. The CDR3 nucleotides are TGTGCCAGCAGCTTAGGGGCTTGGGAGCAGTACTTC. Translating it yields CASSLGAWEQYF.